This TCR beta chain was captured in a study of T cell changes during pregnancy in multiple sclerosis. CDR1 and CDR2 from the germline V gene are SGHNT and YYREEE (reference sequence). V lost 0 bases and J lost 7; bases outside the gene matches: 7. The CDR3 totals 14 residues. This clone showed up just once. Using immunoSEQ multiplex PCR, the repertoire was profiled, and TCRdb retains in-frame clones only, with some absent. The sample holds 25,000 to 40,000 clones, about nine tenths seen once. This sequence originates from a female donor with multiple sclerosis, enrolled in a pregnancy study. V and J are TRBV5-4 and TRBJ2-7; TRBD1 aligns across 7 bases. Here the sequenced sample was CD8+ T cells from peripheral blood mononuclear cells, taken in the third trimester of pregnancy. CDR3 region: CASSLGQGNQEQYF. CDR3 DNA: TGTGCCAGCAGCTTGGGACAGGGTAATCAGGAGCAGTACTTC.